This T cell receptor (beta chain) was captured in a study of blood T cell repertoires in COVID-19. In the study overall: Researchers got acute and convalescent COVID-19 samples from the United States, Italy and Spain. Sources were T cells, B-cell-depleted T cells, or PBMCs; the material itself was cDNA or gDNA.

V lost 3 bases, J lost 3 bases, and 18 bases lay in between. The CDR3 sequence is 16 residues long. Germline loops: CDR1 SGHRS, CDR2 YFSETQ. In the authors' workflow: Estimated nucleated cell counts came from reference gene primer amplification. Clones were read by immunoSEQ multiplex PCR, and TCRdb kept only the in-frame ones, dropping some. V, J and clone size were drawn from that table, and D and trimming were deduced from the DNA. The data show fewer than 150,000 clones, 87% seen once. The clonotype originates from a woman between 65 and 79 years old with acute or convalescent COVID-19. The V call is TRBV5-1, the J call TRBJ2-5; D unresolved. The sequenced material came from peripheral blood. The CDR3 region is CASSSTVEYPEETQYF. CDR3 sequence (DNA): TGCGCCAGCAGCTCTACCGTGGAGTACCCTGAAGAGACCCAGTACTTC.